This T cell receptor beta chain was recorded in a study of T cell responses to AZD1222 COVID-19 vaccine. The data were produced by immunoSEQ multiplex PCR, yet TCRdb's version contains in-frame clones alone and is incomplete. The table shows some 150,000 clones, with approximately 85% occurring only once. Germline V gene sequence: CDR1 MNHEY, CDR2 SVGAGI. CDR3 length: 16 amino acids. Trimming took 0 bases from V and 8 from J; bases not matched to a gene: 12. This receptor was taken from an adult who received the MenACWY meningococcal vaccine as a control. This material consisted of peripheral blood, taken 28 days after the second dose of the MenACWY control vaccine. The chain combines TRBV6-5 with TRBJ1-2; TRBD1 aligns across 7 bases. The CDR3 bases are TGTGCCAGCAGTTACTCGTTAATTGGCCAGGGGGACGGCTACACCTTC. Encoded protein: CASSYSLIGQGDGYTF.